This T cell receptor beta chain appears in the sequencing data of a study of identical twins. Study findings and constraints: Analyses of zero insertions could be partly confounded by invariant MAIT and iNKT cells.

CDR1 SGHVS and CDR2 FQNEAQ come from the germline V gene. Trimming pared 0 bases from V and 0 bases from J, leaving 12 bases between. The CDR3 runs 17 residues. TCRdb reprocessed the 5' RACE reads via MiXCR and lists one record per CDR3 protein. The profile shows a few hundred thousand distinct CDR3 sequences, about 11% of them singletons. This clonotype was detected a few times. Its antigen is as yet unknown. V usage is TRBV7-8 and J usage is TRBJ1-5; D uncertain. Sequencing was done on a sample of memory T cells sorted from blood. The origin of this receptor is a man aged 45-65 years in good health. DNA of the CDR3: TGTGCCAGCAGCTTAGCGCGTAGGTACAATAGCAATCAGCCCCAGCATTTT. The encoded protein is CASSLARRYNSNQPQHF.